This T cell receptor (beta chain) was identified during a study of blood T cell repertoires in COVID-19. About the study: Donors in the United States, Italy and Spain gave samples during acute or convalescent COVID-19. Nucleic acid was either cDNA or gDNA, and it came from T cells, B-cell-depleted T cells, or PBMCs.

Germline V CDR1 and CDR2: SGHTA, FQGNSA. V was clipped by 4 bases and J by 3 bases, with 13 bases between them. The CDR3 has 14 residues. As processed by the authors: Quantification of nucleated cells was approximated via reference gene primer amplification. Libraries were prepared by immunoSEQ multiplex PCR; TCRdb keeps only in-frame clonotypes and omits some of them. V and J calls and clone size are given by that table; D and trimming were obtained from the DNA. Here the sample spans fewer than 250,000 clones, 88% being singletons. This receptor was taken from a human donor in a cohort sampled during active COVID-19. The V call is TRBV7-2, the J call TRBJ2-7; no clear D. The sequenced material came from peripheral blood. CDR3 bases: TGTGCCAGCAGCTCCCCAGGTTTCGGCTACGAGCAGTACTTC. It translates to CASSSPGFGYEQYF.